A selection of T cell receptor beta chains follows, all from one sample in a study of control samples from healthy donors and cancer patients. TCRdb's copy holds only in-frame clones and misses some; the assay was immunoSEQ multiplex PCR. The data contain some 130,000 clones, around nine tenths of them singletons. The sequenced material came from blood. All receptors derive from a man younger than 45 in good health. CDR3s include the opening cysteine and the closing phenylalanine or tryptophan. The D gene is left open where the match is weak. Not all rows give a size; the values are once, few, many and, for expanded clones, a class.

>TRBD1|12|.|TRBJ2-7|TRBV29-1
TGCAGCGTGGTAACAGGGGCCTACGAGCAGTACTTC
CSVVTGAYEQYF
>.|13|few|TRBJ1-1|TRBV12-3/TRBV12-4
TGTGCCAGCAGTGTGGGACAGAACACTGAAGCTTTCTTT
CASSVGQNTEAFF
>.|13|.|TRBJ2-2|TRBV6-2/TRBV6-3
TGTGCCAGCAGCCTTGCCCGCCGTGCGGAGCTGTTTTTT
CASSLARRAELFF
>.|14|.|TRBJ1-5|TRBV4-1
TGCGCCAGCAGCCAATCAGGGTTCACGCAGCCCCAGCATTTT
CASSQSGFTQPQHF
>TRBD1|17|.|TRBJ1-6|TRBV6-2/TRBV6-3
TGTGCCAGCAGTTACCGAACCGGGGACAGCTATAATTCACCCCTCCACTTT
CASSYRTGDSYNSPLHF
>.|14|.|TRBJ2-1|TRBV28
TGTGCCAGCAGTAGATTCGACAGCCGCAATGAGCAGTTCTTC
CASSRFDSRNEQFF
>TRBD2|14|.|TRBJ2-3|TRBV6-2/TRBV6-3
TGTGCCAGCAGTTTTGGACTAGATTCAGATACGCAGTATTTT
CASSFGLDSDTQYF
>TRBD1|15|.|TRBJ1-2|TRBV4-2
TGTGCCAGCAGCCAAGATCCGGGACAGCCCTATGGCTACACCTTC
CASSQDPGQPYGYTF
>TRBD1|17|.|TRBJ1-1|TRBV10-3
TGTGCCATCAGTGAGTCGAAGCCGGGACAGGGGAACACTGAAGCTTTCTTT
CAISESKPGQGNTEAFF
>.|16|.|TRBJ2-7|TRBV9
TGTGCCAGCAGCGTTGGTGACGAGCGGCTCTCCTACGAGCAGTACTTC
CASSVGDERLSYEQYF
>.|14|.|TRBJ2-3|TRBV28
TGTGCCAGCACCTATTGGACAAACACAGATACGCAGTATTTT
CASTYWTNTDTQYF
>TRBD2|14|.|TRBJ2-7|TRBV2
TGTGCCAGCAGTGAGCTACTAGCGTCCTACGAGCAGTACTTC
CASSELLASYEQYF
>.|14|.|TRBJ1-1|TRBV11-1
TGTGCCAGCAGCTTAAAGGGATTGAACACTGAAGCTTTCTTT
CASSLKGLNTEAFF
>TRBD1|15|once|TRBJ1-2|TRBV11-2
TGTGCCAGCAGCTTTCTTTCCGGGACAGGGGTTGGCTACACCTTC
CASSFLSGTGVGYTF
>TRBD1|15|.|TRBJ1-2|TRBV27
TGTGCCAGCAGTATAAGGACAGGGGGCGACTATGGCTACACCTTC
CASSIRTGGDYGYTF
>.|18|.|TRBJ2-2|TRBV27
TGTGCCAGCAGTTTATTTTTTCTAGCCAGGACGAACACCGGGGAGCTGTTTTTT
CASSLFFLARTNTGELFF
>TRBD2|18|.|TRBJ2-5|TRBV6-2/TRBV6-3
TGTGCCAGCAGTTCCAAACCCGGGACTAGCGGGAGAAGGGGGACCCAGTACTTC
CASSSKPGTSGRRGTQYF
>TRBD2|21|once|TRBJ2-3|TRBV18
TGTGCCAGCTCACTCCGACTAAGCGGGAGGCGTACCGCCGAACTCACAGATACGCAGTATTTT
CASSLRLSGRRTAELTDTQYF
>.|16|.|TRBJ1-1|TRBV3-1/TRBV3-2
TGTGCCAGCAGCCCTGGCGGGCATGATCTGGGCACTGAAGCTTTCTTT
CASSPGGHDLGTEAFF
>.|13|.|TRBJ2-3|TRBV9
TGTGCCAGCAGCAAGGACAGAGTAGATACGCAGTATTTT
CASSKDRVDTQYF